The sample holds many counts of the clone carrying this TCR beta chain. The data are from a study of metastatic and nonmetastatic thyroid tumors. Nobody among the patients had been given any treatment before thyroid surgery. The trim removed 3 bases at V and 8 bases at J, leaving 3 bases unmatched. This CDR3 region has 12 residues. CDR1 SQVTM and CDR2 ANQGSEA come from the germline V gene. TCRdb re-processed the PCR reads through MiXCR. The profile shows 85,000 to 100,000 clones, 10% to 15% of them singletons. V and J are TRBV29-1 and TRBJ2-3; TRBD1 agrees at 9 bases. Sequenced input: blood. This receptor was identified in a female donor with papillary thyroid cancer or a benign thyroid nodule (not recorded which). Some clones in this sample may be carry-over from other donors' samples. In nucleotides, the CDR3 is TGCAGCGTTGAGCAGGGACAGGGTACGCAGTATTTT. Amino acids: CSVEQGQGTQYF.